Listed below are T cell receptor beta chains from one sample, sequenced in a study of human versus mouse CDR3 diversity and MHC coevolution. Assay used: immunoSEQ multiplex PCR; TCRdb lists only in-frame clones, some missing. This sample has tens of thousands of clones, with around 94% found just once. Sequenced sample: naive CD4+ T cells from blood. The receptors originated from a person aged 55 to 75 in good health. Each CDR3 is given with its conserved first and last residue. The D gene is left open where the match is weak. Clone size is shown for a subset of rows, as once, few, many or a class of expanded clone.

j_gene: TRBJ1-4
abundance: -
v_gene: TRBV6-5
d_gene: -
CDR3nt: TGTGCCAGCAGTTACGGCGGAGTAGGTGAAAAACTGTTTTTT
CDR3aa: CASSYGGVGEKLFF

j_gene: TRBJ2-7
abundance: few
v_gene: TRBV21-1
d_gene: -
CDR3nt: TGTGCCAGCAGCAAAGCGCAGGTACCGGACAGGGTTTTTATTGAGCAGTACTTC
CDR3aa: CASSKAQVPDRVFIEQYF

j_gene: TRBJ2-5
abundance: -
v_gene: TRBV15
d_gene: -
CDR3nt: TGTGCCACCAGCAGAGGGCAGGGCAAAGAGACCCAGTACTTC
CDR3aa: CATSRGQGKETQYF

j_gene: TRBJ1-1
abundance: -
v_gene: TRBV10-3
d_gene: TRBD1
CDR3nt: TGTGCCAGCGAGGGACAGGGGGACACTGAAGCTTTCTTT
CDR3aa: CASEGQGDTEAFF

j_gene: TRBJ2-4
abundance: -
v_gene: TRBV19
d_gene: TRBD2
CDR3nt: TGTGCCAGTGCCTCCGGGACTAGCAAAAACATTCAGTACTTC
CDR3aa: CASASGTSKNIQYF

j_gene: TRBJ2-5
abundance: -
v_gene: TRBV5-1
d_gene: TRBD2
CDR3nt: TGCGCCAGCAGCGGGGGACTAGCGGAAGTCCAAGAGACCCAGTACTTC
CDR3aa: CASSGGLAEVQETQYF

j_gene: TRBJ2-7
abundance: -
v_gene: TRBV11-2
d_gene: TRBD1
CDR3nt: TGTGCCAGCAGCACCGACGGGACAGGGAACTTCGAGCAGTACTTC
CDR3aa: CASSTDGTGNFEQYF

j_gene: TRBJ2-5
abundance: -
v_gene: TRBV10-3
d_gene: -
CDR3nt: TGTGCCATCAGTGGCCCCTCTAGGCAAGAGACCCAGTACTTC
CDR3aa: CAISGPSRQETQYF

j_gene: TRBJ2-3
abundance: -
v_gene: TRBV5-1
d_gene: -
CDR3nt: TGCGCCAGCAGCCCCGGGACTAGCACAGATACGCAGTATTTT
CDR3aa: CASSPGTSTDTQYF

j_gene: TRBJ2-7
abundance: -
v_gene: TRBV7-8
d_gene: -
CDR3nt: TGTGCCAGCACTCCCTTGGAGGGGGCTGGCGAGCAGTACTTC
CDR3aa: CASTPLEGAGEQYF

j_gene: TRBJ2-7
abundance: once
v_gene: TRBV5-5
d_gene: TRBD1
CDR3nt: TGTGCCAGCAGCTTGATAACAGGGGGATCCTACGAGCAGTACTTC
CDR3aa: CASSLITGGSYEQYF

j_gene: TRBJ2-3
abundance: once
v_gene: TRBV7-9
d_gene: TRBD2
CDR3nt: TGTGCCAGCAGTACCGGACTAGCGGGCGTCGCGCAGTATTTT
CDR3aa: CASSTGLAGVAQYF

j_gene: TRBJ2-5
abundance: -
v_gene: TRBV27
d_gene: -
CDR3nt: TGTGCCAGCAGTTTTCTAGCGAGCCAAGAGACCCAGTACTTC
CDR3aa: CASSFLASQETQYF

j_gene: TRBJ1-6
abundance: -
v_gene: TRBV25-1
d_gene: -
CDR3nt: TGTGCCAGCAGTGCCTACAGGAATTCACCCCTCCACTTT
CDR3aa: CASSAYRNSPLHF

j_gene: TRBJ2-5
abundance: -
v_gene: TRBV11-2
d_gene: TRBD2
CDR3nt: TGTGCCAGCAGCCAAACTAGCGGGAGCTGGGAGACCCAGTACTTC
CDR3aa: CASSQTSGSWETQYF

j_gene: TRBJ1-1
abundance: -
v_gene: TRBV18
d_gene: TRBD1
CDR3nt: TGTGCCAGCTCACCGGGACAGAGGAACACTGAAGCTTTCTTT
CDR3aa: CASSPGQRNTEAFF

j_gene: TRBJ2-3
abundance: -
v_gene: TRBV6-5
d_gene: TRBD1
CDR3nt: TGTGCCAGCAGCGAGACAGGGATCACAGATACGCAGTATTTT
CDR3aa: CASSETGITDTQYF

j_gene: TRBJ1-2
abundance: -
v_gene: TRBV11-2
d_gene: -
CDR3nt: TGTGCCAGCAGCCCATCTCCGGACAAGGGGTACACCTTC
CDR3aa: CASSPSPDKGYTF

j_gene: TRBJ1-3
abundance: -
v_gene: TRBV6-5
d_gene: TRBD1
CDR3nt: TGTGCCAGCAGCGGGACAGGCGCTGGAAACACCATATATTTT
CDR3aa: CASSGTGAGNTIYF

j_gene: TRBJ1-1
abundance: once
v_gene: TRBV9
d_gene: -
CDR3nt: TGTGCCAGCAGCGATCAGATTCTAAACGGGGCTTTCTTT
CDR3aa: CASSDQILNGAFF

j_gene: TRBJ2-7
abundance: -
v_gene: TRBV11-2
d_gene: -
CDR3nt: TGTGCCAGCAGCCCGGGACACGGGAACGAGCAGTACTTC
CDR3aa: CASSPGHGNEQYF

j_gene: TRBJ2-7
abundance: -
v_gene: TRBV18
d_gene: TRBD1
CDR3nt: TGTGCCAGCTCGTCAGGGACAGGGGGACCCTACGAGCAGTACTTC
CDR3aa: CASSSGTGGPYEQYF

j_gene: TRBJ2-2
abundance: once
v_gene: TRBV9
d_gene: -
CDR3nt: TGTGCCAGCAGCGTGGGGGGGCTAGCCGTTGGAACCGGGGAGCTGTTTTTT
CDR3aa: CASSVGGLAVGTGELFF

j_gene: TRBJ2-3
abundance: -
v_gene: TRBV7-2
d_gene: TRBD2
CDR3nt: TGTGCCAGCAGCTTGCGGACTAGCGCCACAGATACGCAGTATTTT
CDR3aa: CASSLRTSATDTQYF

j_gene: TRBJ2-2
abundance: -
v_gene: TRBV19
d_gene: -
CDR3nt: TGTGCCAGTAGACAATCGGGCGGGGAGCTGTTTTTT
CDR3aa: CASRQSGGELFF

j_gene: TRBJ2-1
abundance: -
v_gene: TRBV18
d_gene: TRBD2
CDR3nt: TGTGCCAGCTCACCGGGGACTAGCGGGTCAGGAAATGAGCAGTTCTTC
CDR3aa: CASSPGTSGSGNEQFF